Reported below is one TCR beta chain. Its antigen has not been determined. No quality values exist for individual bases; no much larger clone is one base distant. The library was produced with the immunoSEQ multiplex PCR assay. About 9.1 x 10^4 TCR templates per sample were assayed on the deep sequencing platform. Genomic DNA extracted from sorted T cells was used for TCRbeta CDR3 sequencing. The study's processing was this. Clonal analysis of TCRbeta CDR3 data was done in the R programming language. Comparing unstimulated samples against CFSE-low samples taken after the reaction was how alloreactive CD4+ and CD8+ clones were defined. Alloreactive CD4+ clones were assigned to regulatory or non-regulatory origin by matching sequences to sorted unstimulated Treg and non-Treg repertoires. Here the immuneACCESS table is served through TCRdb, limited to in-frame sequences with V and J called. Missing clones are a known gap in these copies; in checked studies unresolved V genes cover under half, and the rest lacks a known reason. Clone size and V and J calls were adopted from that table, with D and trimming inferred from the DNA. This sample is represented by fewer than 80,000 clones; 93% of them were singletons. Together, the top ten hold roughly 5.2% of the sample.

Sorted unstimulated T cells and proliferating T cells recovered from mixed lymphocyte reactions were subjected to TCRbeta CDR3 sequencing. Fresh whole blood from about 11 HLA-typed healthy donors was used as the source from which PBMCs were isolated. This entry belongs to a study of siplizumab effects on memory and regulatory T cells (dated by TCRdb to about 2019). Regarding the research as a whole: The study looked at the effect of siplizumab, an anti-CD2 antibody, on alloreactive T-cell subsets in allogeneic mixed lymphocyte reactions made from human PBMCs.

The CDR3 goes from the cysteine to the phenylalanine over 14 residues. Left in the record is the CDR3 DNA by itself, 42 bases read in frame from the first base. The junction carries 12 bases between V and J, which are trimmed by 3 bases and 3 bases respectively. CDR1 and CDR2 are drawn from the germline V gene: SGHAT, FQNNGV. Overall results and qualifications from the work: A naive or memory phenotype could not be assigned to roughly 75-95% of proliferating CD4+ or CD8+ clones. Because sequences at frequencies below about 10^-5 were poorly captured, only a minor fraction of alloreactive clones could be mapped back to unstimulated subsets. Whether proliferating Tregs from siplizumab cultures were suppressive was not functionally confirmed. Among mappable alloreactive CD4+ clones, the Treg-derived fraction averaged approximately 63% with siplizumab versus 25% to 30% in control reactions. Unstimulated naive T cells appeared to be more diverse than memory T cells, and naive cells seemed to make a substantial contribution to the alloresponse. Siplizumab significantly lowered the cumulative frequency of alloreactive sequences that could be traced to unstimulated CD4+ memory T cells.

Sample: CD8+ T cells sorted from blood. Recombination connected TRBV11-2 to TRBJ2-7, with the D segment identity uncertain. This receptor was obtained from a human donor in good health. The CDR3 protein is CASSFGQVGYEQYF. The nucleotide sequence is TGTGCCAGCAGCTTTGGGCAGGTCGGCTACGAGCAGTACTTC.